This TCR beta chain was retrieved from a study of blood T cell repertoires in COVID-19. CDR3 length equals 14 residues. Per the germline V gene, CDR1 is PRHDT and CDR2 is FYEKMQ (reference sequence). Original processing notes: Nucleated cell number was recorded as an estimate derived from reference gene primer amplification. Sequencing was performed with immunoSEQ multiplex PCR; in TCRdb, only in-frame clones are kept and a portion is missing. The D gene and trimming were derived from the DNA, and the V and J assignments and clone size from that table. The sample has 150,000 to 200,000 clones, about 81% seen once.

The material sequenced was peripheral blood. The clonotype originates from a woman in her 70s with acute or convalescent COVID-19. The gene calls are TRBV13 and TRBJ2-2, with D possibly matching TRBD2 (5 bases). The CDR3 is CASLLRRGTGELFF. CDR3 nucleotide sequence: TGTGCTTCACTACTACGGCGCGGGACCGGGGAGCTGTTTTTT.